This TCR beta chain was sequenced for a study of blood T cell repertoires in COVID-19. In the study overall: COVID-19 samples from acute and convalescent phases originated in the United States, Italy and Spain. In each case, the material was cDNA or gDNA derived from T cells, B-cell-depleted T cells, or PBMCs.

Adults between about 18 and 95 years of age took part from 24 US areas. Donors were grouped by their self-reported clinical history. Trimming cost V 8 bases and J 2 bases, with 8 bases left between them. This CDR3 has 12 residues. Germline V gene data show CDR1 as LNHNV and CDR2 as YYDKDF (reference sequence). TCRdb's table, derived via immunoSEQ multiplex PCR, lists solely in-frame clones and lacks some. Counted here are 170,000 or so clones, more than 70% occurring once; the ten biggest clones make up around 6.2%. J is TRBJ2-3 and V is TRBV15; D possibly corresponds to TRBD1 (6 bases). This clonotype originated in a man aged 35-49 years who had recovered from COVID-19. What was sequenced was PBMCs or T cells enriched from blood (not recorded which). This chain's CDR3 is CATGGSTDTQYF. For the CDR3, the DNA is TGTGCCACCGGGGGCTCCACAGATACGCAGTATTTT.